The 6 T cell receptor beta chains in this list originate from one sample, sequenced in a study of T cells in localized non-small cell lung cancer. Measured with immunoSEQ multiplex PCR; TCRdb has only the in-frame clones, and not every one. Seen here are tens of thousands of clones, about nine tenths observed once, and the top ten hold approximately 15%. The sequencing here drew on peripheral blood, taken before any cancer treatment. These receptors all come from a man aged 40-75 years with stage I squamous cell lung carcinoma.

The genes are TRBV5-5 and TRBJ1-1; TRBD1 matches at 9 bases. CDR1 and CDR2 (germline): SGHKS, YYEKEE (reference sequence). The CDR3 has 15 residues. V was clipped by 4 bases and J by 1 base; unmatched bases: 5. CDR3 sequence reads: CASSLPGQGNTEAFF. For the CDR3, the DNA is TGTGCCAGCAGCCTTCCGGGACAGGGGAACACTGAAGCTTTCTTT.

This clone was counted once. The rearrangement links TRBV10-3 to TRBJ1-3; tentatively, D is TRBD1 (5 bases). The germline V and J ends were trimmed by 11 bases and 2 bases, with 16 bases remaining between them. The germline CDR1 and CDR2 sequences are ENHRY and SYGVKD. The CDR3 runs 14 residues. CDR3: CASRTGGTGNTIYF. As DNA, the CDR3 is TGTGCCTCCCGAACGGGGGGTACTGGAAACACCATATATTTT.

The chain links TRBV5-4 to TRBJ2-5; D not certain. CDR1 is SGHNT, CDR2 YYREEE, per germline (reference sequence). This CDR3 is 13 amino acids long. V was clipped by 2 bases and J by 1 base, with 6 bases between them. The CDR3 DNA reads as TGTGCCAGCAGCTTTGCGGCCCAAGAGACCCAGTACTTC. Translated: CASSFAAQETQYF.

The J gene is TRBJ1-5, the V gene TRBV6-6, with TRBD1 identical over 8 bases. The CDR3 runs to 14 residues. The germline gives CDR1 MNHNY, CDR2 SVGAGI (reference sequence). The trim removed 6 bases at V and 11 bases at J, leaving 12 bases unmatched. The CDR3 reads CASSLRGLPLAQHF. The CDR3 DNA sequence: TGTGCCAGCAGCCTCAGGGGGCTACCCTTGGCCCAGCATTTT.

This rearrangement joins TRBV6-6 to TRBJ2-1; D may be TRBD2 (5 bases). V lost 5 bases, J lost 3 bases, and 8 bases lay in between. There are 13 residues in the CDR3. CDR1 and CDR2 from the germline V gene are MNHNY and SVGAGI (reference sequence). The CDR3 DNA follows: TGTGCCAGCAGTCCTAGCCGCTACAATGAGCAGTTCTTC. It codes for CASSPSRYNEQFF.

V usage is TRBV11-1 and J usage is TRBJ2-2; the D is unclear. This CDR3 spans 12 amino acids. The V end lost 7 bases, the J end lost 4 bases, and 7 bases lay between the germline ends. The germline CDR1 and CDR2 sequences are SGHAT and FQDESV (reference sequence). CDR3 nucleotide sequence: TGTGCCAGCAACATAAGCACCGGGGAGCTGTTTTTT. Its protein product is CASNISTGELFF.